This TCR beta chain was captured by sequencing in a study of HIV-infected patients and healthy controls. Findings of the study overall: CMV-associated CDR3s mostly grew nonsignificantly during therapy, while HIV-associated CDR3s declined significantly.

Relative to its sample, this clonotype is medium-sized. Antigen: not known. This CDR3 comprises 13 residues. Germline values: CDR1 SGHAT, CDR2 FQNNGV. Deletions cut 5 bases from V and 3 bases from J, with 5 bases between. The repertoire came from unfractionated whole blood and reflected all unsorted peripheral T cells. cDNA was made from 500 ng RNA using alpha and beta constant primers. Alpha and beta chain libraries were made separately by chain-specific third strand synthesis with multiplexing indices. All rearrangements within a chain used one primer pair; cDNA molecules carried barcodes. The cDNA received a 5' RACE adapter containing a random hexamer plus an SP2 sequencing primer site. Each CDR3 protein is one row after TCRdb ran MiXCR on the 5' RACE reads. This sample carries 15,000 to 20,000 distinct CDR3 sequences, 9% to 15% of them seen once, and the ten largest clones take 8.5% to 14%.

Material: blood. J is TRBJ2-6 and V is TRBV11-2; D is undetermined. The TCR comes from an adult in good health. The CDR3 DNA follows: TGTGCCAGCAGCCAGAGTGGGGCCAACGTCCTGACTTTC. As protein: CASSQSGANVLTF.